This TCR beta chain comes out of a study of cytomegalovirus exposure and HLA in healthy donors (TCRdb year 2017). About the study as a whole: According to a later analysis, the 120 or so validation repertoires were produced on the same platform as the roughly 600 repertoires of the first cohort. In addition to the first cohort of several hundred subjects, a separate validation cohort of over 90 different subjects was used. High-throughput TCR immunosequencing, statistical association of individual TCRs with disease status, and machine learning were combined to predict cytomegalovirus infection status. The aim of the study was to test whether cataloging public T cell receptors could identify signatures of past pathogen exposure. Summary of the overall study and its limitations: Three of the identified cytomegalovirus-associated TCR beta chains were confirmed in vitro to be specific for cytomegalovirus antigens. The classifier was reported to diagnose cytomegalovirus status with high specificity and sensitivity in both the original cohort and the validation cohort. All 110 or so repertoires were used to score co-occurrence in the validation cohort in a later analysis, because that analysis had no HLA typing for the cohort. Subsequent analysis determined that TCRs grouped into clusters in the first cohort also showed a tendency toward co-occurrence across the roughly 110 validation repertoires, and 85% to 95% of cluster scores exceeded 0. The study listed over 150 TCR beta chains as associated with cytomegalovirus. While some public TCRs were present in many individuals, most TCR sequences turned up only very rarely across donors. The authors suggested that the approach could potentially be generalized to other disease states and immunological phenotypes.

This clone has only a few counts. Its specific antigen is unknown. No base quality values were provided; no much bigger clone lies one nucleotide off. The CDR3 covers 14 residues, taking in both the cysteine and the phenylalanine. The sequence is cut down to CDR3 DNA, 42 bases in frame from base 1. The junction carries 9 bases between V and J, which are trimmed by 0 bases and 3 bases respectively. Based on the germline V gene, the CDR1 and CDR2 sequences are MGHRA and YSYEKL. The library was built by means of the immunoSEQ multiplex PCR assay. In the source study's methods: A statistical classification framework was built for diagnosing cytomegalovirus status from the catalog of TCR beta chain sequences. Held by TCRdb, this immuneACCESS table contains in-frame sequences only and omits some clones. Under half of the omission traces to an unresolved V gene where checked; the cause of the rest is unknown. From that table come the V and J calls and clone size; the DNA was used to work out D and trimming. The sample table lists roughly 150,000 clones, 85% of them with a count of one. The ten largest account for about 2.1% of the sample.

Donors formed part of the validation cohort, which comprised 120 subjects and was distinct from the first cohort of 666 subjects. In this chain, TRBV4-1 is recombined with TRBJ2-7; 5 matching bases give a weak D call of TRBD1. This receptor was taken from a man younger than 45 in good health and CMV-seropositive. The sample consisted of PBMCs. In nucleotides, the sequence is TGCGCCAGCAGCCAAGATCCAGGGCGCTACGAGCAGTACTTC. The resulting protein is CASSQDPGRYEQYF.